Included here is one T cell receptor (beta chain) sequence, with context. The sample comes from a study of T cell repertoires in cytomegalovirus infection. A single record per CDR3 protein comes from TCRdb applying MiXCR to the reads. The sample records about 680,000 distinct CDR3 sequences, approximately 24% being singletons. The germline CDR1 and CDR2 sequences are MNHNS and SASEGT. Trimming shortened V by 3 bases and J by 3 bases, and 17 bases separated the two germline ends. The CDR3 covers 17 residues. Material: CD8+ T cells from PBMCs. The genes are TRBV6-1 and TRBJ1-4; TRBD1 is a possible D gene (5 bases). The origin of this receptor is a human donor in good health (CMV status not recorded). Some clones in this sample may be carry-over from other donors' samples. CDR3 sequence (DNA): TGTGCCAGCAGTGATCCATACGGGGGGTTCGCTAATGAAAAACTGTTTTTT. It encodes CASSDPYGGFANEKLFF.